The 22 T cell receptor beta chains below all came from one sample that was sequenced in a study of molecular identifiers for immune sequencing clone quantification. TCRdb passed the PCR reads through MiXCR, listing each CDR3 protein once. The table has approximately 630,000 distinct CDR3 sequences, around 25% seen once. Sequencing was performed on naive CD8+ T cells from blood, with Jurkat cell RNA spiked in. Subset described: FACS-sorted CD8+CD4-CCR7+CD45RA+ naive T cells. Receptor source: a human donor in good health. Some libraries in this study had Jurkat cell RNA spiked in.

This clonotype was seen a few times. The chain has TRBV13 and TRBJ2-3, with TRBD2 matching over 9 bases. Germline assignment: CDR1 PRHDT and CDR2 FYEKMQ (reference sequence). Losses at the gene ends were 5 bases for V and 6 bases for J; bases not matched to a gene: 24. The CDR3 has 20 residues. The CDR3 region has the DNA TGTGCCAGCAGCGGCCATGGGGTTGCTACGGGACTAGCCGTCCTGGATACGCAGTATTTT. Its protein is CASSGHGVATGLAVLDTQYF.

The chain uses TRBV11-2 and TRBJ2-3; 7 bases are a match to TRBD2. V lost 5 bases to trimming and J lost 2 bases; unmatched junction nucleotides: 16. The CDR3 is made up of 18 amino acids. Germline-derived CDR1 and CDR2 are SGHAT and FQNNGV. The CDR3 region is CASSHAGTTASLTDTQYF. CDR3 nucleotides: TGTGCCAGCAGCCATGCCGGGACTACTGCATCCCTCACAGATACGCAGTATTTT.

The table lists this clonotype with many counts. The chain employs TRBV12-3 or TRBV12-4 and TRBJ2-7, with D maybe TRBD1 (6 bases). There are 15 residues in the CDR3. V was shortened by 3 bases and J by 4 bases, with 16 bases between the two germline ends. The CDR3 DNA follows: TGTGCCAGCAGTTTCAGTGCGGAAGGGGGTTACGAGCAGTACTTC. Protein: CASSFSAEGGYEQYF.

There are many counts of this clonotype. The chain links TRBV19 to TRBJ2-3; 9 bases are shared with TRBD2. The V and J ends lost 5 bases and 6 bases, in that order; junction bases with no gene match: 9. The CDR3 sequence is 15 residues long. From germline, CDR1 is LNHDA and CDR2 SQIVND (reference sequence). The CDR3 loop is CASSPSGSGSDTQYF. The CDR3 bases are TGTGCCAGTAGTCCGTCGGGTAGCGGGAGCGATACGCAGTATTTT. Looking up the rest from reference TRBV19 and TRBJ2-3 gives the full variable domain: DGGITQSPKYLFRKEGQNVTLSCEQNLNHDAMYWYRQDPGQGLRLIYYSQIVNDFQKGDIAEGYSVSREKKESFPLTVTSAQKNPTAFYLCASSPSGSGSDTQYFGPGTRLTVL.

The chain joins TRBV13 to TRBJ2-7, with D unclear. Looked up from germline, CDR1 is PRHDT and CDR2 is FYEKMQ (reference sequence). The CDR3 has 15 residues. V lost 0 bases and J 3 bases, leaving 12 bases between the germline ends. Here the CDR3 DNA reads TGTGCCAGCAGCTTAGGCCTCGCATTGAACTACGAGCAGTACTTC. This sequence encodes CASSLGLALNYEQYF.

The sample holds many counts of this clonotype. V usage is TRBV6-2 or TRBV6-3 and J usage is TRBJ2-5, with 7 bases identical to TRBD2. This CDR3 contains 15 residues. Trimming removed 5 bases from V and 5 bases from J; junction bases left unmatched: 11. Germline V gives CDR1 MNHEY, CDR2 SVGEGT. CDR3 sequence reads: CASSNQRREYETQYF. The CDR3 bases are TGTGCCAGCAGTAATCAACGGCGGGAGTATGAGACCCAGTACTTC.

The genes are TRBV20-1 and TRBJ2-6; D is unresolved. Germline lookup yields CDR1 DFQATT and CDR2 SNEGSKA (reference sequence). The CDR3 runs to 15 residues. V was clipped by 0 bases and J by 0 bases, with 6 bases between them. The CDR3 sequence is CSARDVFSGANVLTF. The CDR3 DNA sequence: TGCAGTGCTAGAGATGTGTTCTCTGGGGCCAACGTCCTGACTTTC.

This clonotype was detected once. The chain combines TRBV4-3 with TRBJ2-1; tentative D call: TRBD1 (6 bases). Germline CDR1 is LGHNA and CDR2 is YSLEER. The CDR3 is 16 amino acids. Deletions cut 3 bases from V and 7 bases from J, with 19 bases between. CDR3 sequence reads: CASSQCDYPTGNEQFF. CDR3 sequence (DNA): TGCGCCAGCAGCCAGTGCGACTACCCCACAGGGAATGAGCAGTTCTTC.

The genes are TRBV27 and TRBJ2-7; 16 bases agree with TRBD2. The CDR3 loop spans 15 amino acids. V dropped 5 bases and J dropped 7; count of bases not matched to a gene: 5. The germline V gene encodes CDR1 MNHEY and CDR2 SMNVEV (reference sequence). CDR3 region: CASSPGTSGRAEQYF. The CDR3 region has the DNA TGTGCCAGCAGTCCTGGGACTAGCGGGAGGGCAGAGCAGTACTTC.

The chain links TRBV6-2 or TRBV6-3 to TRBJ2-5; D might be TRBD1 (5 bases). The germline V gene encodes CDR1 MNHEY and CDR2 SVGEGT. The ends were cut back, 5 bases at V and 5 bases at J, with 21 bases in the middle. The CDR3 runs to 16 residues. The DNA of the CDR3 is TGTGCCAGCAGTCACCTGAGCTGGACAAGGGGCGAGACCCAGTACTTC. Translation: CASSHLSWTRGETQYF.

This clonotype was counted between two and nine times. Germline and junction disagree at one end, which may indicate a read error. The chain employs TRBV5-6 and TRBJ2-7, with 7 nucleotides matching TRBD2. CDR3 length: 15 residues. Germline loops: CDR1 SGHDT, CDR2 YYEEEE. This chain's CDR3 is CASIQSRDYSYELYF. The CDR3 nucleotides are TGTGCCAGCATCCAATCCCGGGACTACTCCTACGAGCTGTACTTC.

This clonotype was observed many times. The chain carries TRBV4-3 and TRBJ2-1, with a tentative D call TRBD2 (5 bases). The CDR3 has 16 amino acids. V lost 2 bases and J 5 bases, leaving 16 bases between the germline ends. Germline CDR1 reads LGHNA; CDR2 reads YSLEER. The CDR3 bases are TGCGCCAGCAGCCAATGGCAGAGGGAGTCGGACAATGAGCAGTTCTTC. Residues: CASSQWQRESDNEQFF.

This clonotype appeared a few times. A read error may produce the germline difference seen at one junction end. This chain uses TRBV27 with TRBJ1-1, with no clear D. Germline V gene sequence: CDR1 MNHEY, CDR2 SMNVEV (reference sequence). This CDR3 contains 13 residues. CDR3 sequence: CSSSFNRDTEAFF. CDR3 DNA sequence: TGTTCCAGCAGTTTTAATAGAGACACTGAAGCTTTCTTT.

As to this clonotype: Possible read error: a much larger clone is one base away. The rearrangement joins TRBV13 to TRBJ2-3; 9 bases fit TRBD2. This CDR3 has 15 residues. V was clipped by 8 bases and J by 3 bases; unmatched bases: 9. CDR1 and CDR2 (germline): PRHDT, FYEKMQ (reference sequence). Here the CDR3 DNA reads TGTGCCAGCGGGACTAGCAGGGGCTCGACAGATACGCAGTATTTT. This encodes CASGTSRGSTDTQYF.

In this sample, this clonotype turned up many times. The chain links TRBV4-3 to TRBJ2-2; D remains ambiguous. This CDR3 is built from 16 residues. V was shortened by 0 bases and J by 1 base, with 9 bases between the two germline ends. The V gene's germline CDR1 is LGHNA and CDR2 YSLEER. CDR3 residues: CASSQEVMLNTGELFF. CDR3 nucleotides: TGCGCCAGCAGCCAAGAAGTAATGCTGAACACCGGGGAGCTGTTTTTT.

This clonotype was seen at least ten times. The chain couples TRBV20-1 to TRBJ2-7, with 13 bases identical to TRBD2. V gave up 3 bases and J gave up 5 bases; unmatched junction bases: 7. Germline lookup yields CDR1 DFQATT and CDR2 SNEGSKA (reference sequence). CDR3 size: 15 residues. This CDR3 reads CSASGLAGVGDEQYF. In DNA, the CDR3 is TGCAGTGCTAGTGGACTAGCGGGAGTAGGTGACGAGCAGTACTTC.

This clonotype was seen repeatedly, ten times or more. V usage is TRBV6-5 and J usage is TRBJ1-5, with unresolved D. Looked up from germline, CDR1 is MNHEY and CDR2 is SVGAGI. The CDR3 spans 13 residues. V lost 2 bases to trimming and J lost 4 bases, with 6 bases between them. The CDR3 loop is CASSYGVNQPQHF. Here the CDR3 DNA reads TGTGCCAGCAGTTACGGGGTAAATCAGCCCCAGCATTTT.

As for this clonotype: The junction departs from germline at one end; a sequencing error may be responsible. The V gene is TRBV27, the J gene TRBJ1-6; D not resolved. This CDR3 is 16 amino acids long. The germline V gene encodes CDR1 MNHEY and CDR2 SMNVEV (reference sequence). The CDR3 bases are TGTGCCAGCAGTTTAGAGAGTCCGAACTATGATTCACCCCTCCACTTT. The encoded protein is CASSLESPNYDSPLHF.

Worth noting for this clonotype: This CDR3 fails to terminate in the conserved phenylalanine or tryptophan, so it likely reflects a read error. The DNA is left out, because the CDR3 cannot be placed on it with certainty; the CDR3 is given as TCRdb lists it. The chain employs TRBV6-2 or TRBV6-3 and TRBJ2-1; the table's D gene call, TRBD2, was not cross checked with the DNA. 12 amino acids form the CDR3, both terminal residues included. Germline CDR1 MNHEY, CDR2 SVGEGT. The CDR3 sequence: CASSYSTSGEFL.

The chain carries TRBV7-9 and TRBJ2-7; D is ambiguous. This CDR3 region has 12 residues. Germline CDR1 SEHNR, CDR2 FQNEAQ (reference sequence). Trimming took off 5 bases at V and 7 bases at J, with 12 bases between the two ends. The CDR3 coding sequence is TGTGCCAGCAGCCCCAAGAGAGAAGAGCAGTACTTC. The encoded protein is CASSPKREEQYF.

This clonotype was detected ten times or more. This rearrangement joins TRBV28 to TRBJ1-5; D not certain. This CDR3 comprises 14 residues. CDR1 and CDR2 from the germline V gene are MDHEN and SYDVKM. V was trimmed by 6 bases and J by 7 bases, leaving 16 bases between them. CDR3 region: CASSHDRVVQPQHF. In DNA, the CDR3 is TGTGCCAGCAGCCACGACCGAGTCGTCCAGCCCCAGCATTTT.

A note on this clonotype: One base away lies a much larger clone, so this may be a sequencing read error. The chain carries TRBV29-1 and TRBJ1-3; perhaps TRBD1 as D (5 bases). Germline loops: CDR1 SQVTM, CDR2 ANQGSEA. The CDR3 loop spans 13 amino acids. CDR3 bases: TGCAGCGCCGATGCAGGGATAGGAATCACCATATATTTT. Protein: CSADAGIGITIYF.